The present T cell receptor beta chain was sequenced within a study of cytomegalovirus exposure and HLA in healthy donors. Only in-frame clones appear in the TCRdb table, and some are missing; sequencing was by immunoSEQ multiplex PCR. The sample holds roughly 200,000 clones, around 80% seen once. This clone has a single count. The germline V gene has CDR1 KGHSH and CDR2 LQKENI. This CDR3 region has 14 residues. Trimming removed 2 bases from V and 0 bases from J, with 7 bases in between. V and J are TRBV18 and TRBJ1-1; no clear D. Sequencing was done on a sample of PBMCs. The TCR originated in a woman in her twenties or thirties in good health and CMV-seronegative. DNA of the CDR3: TGTGCCAGCTCACCAGCAGGCTTGAACACTGAAGCTTTCTTT. It translates to CASSPAGLNTEAFF. Full variable domain (missing parts from reference TRBV18 and TRBJ1-1): NAGVMQNPRHLVRRRGQEARLRCSPMKGHSHVYWYRQLPEEGLKFMVYLQKENIIDESGMPKERFSAEFPKEGPSILRIQQVVRGDSAAYFCASSPAGLNTEAFFGQGTRLTVV.